This entry lists 23 T cell receptor beta chains sequenced from one sample in a study of T cells after yellow fever vaccination. TCRdb recomputed calls from the 5' RACE reads with MiXCR, one row per CDR3 protein. The sample lists about 320,000 distinct CDR3 sequences; roughly 4.3% were seen once. The sequencing here drew on PBMCs, taken 15 days after the yellow fever booster vaccination. These receptors all come from a man younger than 35 who received the YFV17D yellow fever vaccine.

This clonotype was found many times. This chain joins TRBV7-4 and TRBJ2-7; 7 positions agree with TRBD1. There are 14 residues in the CDR3. Trimming cost V 0 bases and J 3 bases; bases outside gene matches: 2. Germline loops: CDR1 SGHVT, CDR2 SQSDAQ. This CDR3 is CASSLAGTVYEQYF. The CDR3 DNA follows: TGTGCCAGCAGCTTAGCCGGGACAGTCTACGAGCAGTACTTC.

V is TRBV6-6 and J is TRBJ2-5; D gene uncertain. Trimming took off 2 bases at V and 2 bases at J, with 3 bases between the two ends. This CDR3 has 12 amino acids. CDR1 is MNHNY and CDR2 is SVGAGI in the germline V gene (reference sequence). CDR3 amino acids: CASSYIQETQYF. The DNA of the CDR3 is TGTGCCAGCAGTTACATTCAAGAGACCCAGTACTTC.

This clonotype was observed many times. This chain uses TRBV27 with TRBJ2-7; perhaps TRBD2 as D (6 bases). From germline, CDR1 is MNHEY and CDR2 SMNVEV (reference sequence). The CDR3 totals 13 residues. Trimming left V 5 bases short and J 6 bases short, with 14 bases between. DNA for the CDR3: TGTGCCAGCAGTCCGGGGGTCACCGGCGAGCAGTACTTC. Residues: CASSPGVTGEQYF.

The gene calls are TRBV20-1 and TRBJ1-2; TRBD1 is a possible D gene (5 bases). Per germline, CDR1 DFQATT and CDR2 SNEGSKA (reference sequence). The CDR3 is 13 residues long. Trimming pared 5 bases from V and 7 bases from J, leaving 17 bases between. The CDR3 DNA reads as TGCAGTGCTCCGTCGGGCAGGGTGGTTGGCTACACCTTC. Translating it yields CSAPSGRVVGYTF.

This clonotype came up a few times. This chain joins TRBV6-2 or TRBV6-3 and TRBJ2-1, with D maybe TRBD2 (5 bases). CDR3 size: 16 residues. Germline lookup yields CDR1 MNHEY and CDR2 SVGEGT. The ends were cut back, 6 bases at V and 4 bases at J, with 19 bases in the middle. The CDR3 DNA sequence: TGTGCCAGCAGGATACCGGGCTCGGGAACGTACAATGAGCAGTTCTTC. Translation: CASRIPGSGTYNEQFF.

This clonotype was seen repeatedly, ten times or more. The chain joins TRBV7-2 to TRBJ2-5; the D gene is possibly TRBD2 (7 bases). This CDR3 contains 14 residues. The V end lost 3 bases, the J end lost 1 base, and 9 bases lay between the germline ends. Germline loops: CDR1 SGHTA, CDR2 FQGNSA. CDR3 sequence (DNA): TGTGCCAGCAGCTTCGGGGGGCCCCAAGAGACCCAGTACTTC. This sequence encodes CASSFGGPQETQYF. Full variable domain (rest looked up from reference TRBV7-2 and TRBJ2-5): GAGVSQSPSNKVTEKGKDVELRCDPISGHTALYWYRQSLGQGLEFLIYFQGNSAPDKSGLPSDRFSAERTGGSVSTLTIQRTQQEDSAVYLCASSFGGPQETQYFGPGTRLLVL.

J is TRBJ2-2 and V is TRBV3-1; D possibly matches TRBD1 or TRBD2 (5 bases each). CDR1 and CDR2 (germline): LGHDT, YNNKEL (reference sequence). V dropped 6 bases and J dropped 4 bases, with 9 bases sitting between them. The CDR3 length is 13 residues. As DNA, the CDR3 is TGTGCCAGCAGACCGGGGCCCACCGGGGAGCTGTTTTTT. Translation gives CASRPGPTGELFF.

This clonotype was detected ten times or more. The chain links TRBV7-9 to TRBJ1-1; D is uncertain. From germline, CDR1 is SEHNR and CDR2 FQNEAQ (reference sequence). The CDR3 length is 16 residues. Trimming cost V 6 bases and J 0 bases, with 17 bases left between them. CDR3 bases: TGTGCCAGCAGTAAAGGAGTTCCGGCAATGAACACTGAAGCTTTCTTT. It codes for CASSKGVPAMNTEAFF.

The chain links TRBV3-1 to TRBJ1-1; 7 positions agree with TRBD1. This CDR3 contains 17 residues. Germline values: CDR1 LGHDT, CDR2 YNNKEL (reference sequence). V dropped 3 bases and J dropped 2; count of bases not matched to a gene: 12. The CDR3 sequence is CASSHTRTGNQNTEAFF. The DNA for the CDR3 is TGTGCCAGCAGCCACACCCGGACAGGTAACCAAAACACTGAAGCTTTCTTT.

V is TRBV7-2 and J is TRBJ2-5; D is possibly TRBD1 or TRBD2 (6 bases each). V dropped 3 bases and J dropped 7 bases, with 12 bases sitting between them. Germline V lookup: CDR1 SGHTA, CDR2 FQGNSA. The CDR3 is 13 amino acids. The CDR3 DNA follows: TGTGCCAGCAGCTTTAGCGAGGGGGGGACCCAGTACTTC. Translation: CASSFSEGGTQYF.

This clonotype was counted at least ten times. The chain recombines TRBV11-1 with TRBJ2-7; 8 bases fit TRBD1. Per the germline V gene, CDR1 is SGHAT and CDR2 is FQDESV (reference sequence). The length of the CDR3 is 14 residues. The V gene end was trimmed by 6 bases and the J gene end by 0 bases; junction bases not matched to a gene: 4. CDR3 sequence: CASRSTGGSYEQYV. In DNA form, the CDR3 reads TGTGCCAGCAGATCAACAGGGGGCTCCTACGAGCAGTACGTC.

This clonotype was observed many times. V usage is TRBV18 and J usage is TRBJ1-4, with D hard to call. Trimming left V 2 bases short and J 8 bases short, with 6 bases between. CDR1 and CDR2 (germline): KGHSH, LQKENI. This CDR3 region has 12 residues. CDR3 loop: CASSPFKEKLFF. In DNA form, the CDR3 reads TGTGCCAGCTCACCATTTAAGGAAAAACTGTTTTTT.

This clonotype showed up many times. The J gene is TRBJ1-4, the V gene TRBV5-6, with 10 bases identical to TRBD1. CDR3 length equals 15 residues. Unmatched junction bases numbered 4, after V lost 2 bases and J lost 6 bases. Germline-derived CDR1 and CDR2 are SGHDT and YYEEEE. CDR3 sequence reads: CASSFMGTGDEKLFF. CDR3 sequence (DNA): TGTGCCAGCAGCTTCATGGGGACAGGGGATGAAAAACTGTTTTTT.

This clonotype was detected a few times. The chain has TRBV5-6 and TRBJ2-2; D gene uncertain. V lost 4 bases to trimming and J lost 6 bases, with 19 bases between them. Germline values: CDR1 SGHDT, CDR2 YYEEEE. This CDR3 comprises 16 residues. CDR3 residues: CASSPGNGLCPGELFF. The CDR3 nucleotides read TGTGCCAGCAGCCCGGGCAACGGCCTGTGTCCCGGGGAGCTGTTTTTT.

This clonotype occurred a few times. The chain has TRBV7-2 and TRBJ2-5; D perhaps matches TRBD2 (7 bases). The V end was cut by 2 bases, the J end by 3 bases, with 13 bases between. The germline V gene has CDR1 SGHTA and CDR2 FQGNSA. This CDR3 comprises 15 residues. Here the CDR3 reads CASSLRGGLKETQYF. The CDR3 DNA sequence: TGTGCCAGCAGCTTACGCGGGGGCTTAAAAGAGACCCAGTACTTC.

This chain uses TRBV3-1 with TRBJ2-3; TRBD2 might be the D (6 bases). Germline CDR1 LGHDT, CDR2 YNNKEL (reference sequence). Trimming shortened V by 2 bases and J by 4 bases, and 13 bases separated the two germline ends. The CDR3 contains 15 residues. The CDR3 sequence is CASSQSGEAADTQYF. The DNA of the CDR3 is TGTGCCAGCAGCCAATCGGGGGAGGCGGCAGATACGCAGTATTTT.

This clonotype has only a few counts. The chain carries TRBV4-1 and TRBJ1-2; no clear D. CDR3 size: 14 residues. The V end lost 4 bases, the J end lost 6 bases, and 15 bases lay between the germline ends. Per the germline V gene, CDR1 is MGHRA and CDR2 is YSYEKL. CDR3 sequence: CASSPASGLHGYTF. CDR3 coding DNA: TGCGCCAGCAGCCCGGCCTCCGGGCTCCATGGCTACACCTTC.

V is TRBV12-3 or TRBV12-4 and J is TRBJ1-5; D remains ambiguous. Trimming pared 5 bases from V and 0 bases from J, leaving 8 bases between. The CDR3 runs to 14 residues. CDR3 in DNA: TGTGCCAGCAGTCGACCATATAGCAATCAGCCCCAGCATTTT. Translation gives CASSRPYSNQPQHF.

This clonotype was counted a few times. In nucleotides, the CDR3 is TGCAGTGCTATGACAGGGCAGGTAGATACGCAGTATTTT. Its protein is CSAMTGQVDTQYF. The V gene is TRBV20-1, the J gene TRBJ2-3; 7 bases are a match to TRBD1. This CDR3 is 13 amino acids long. After removal of 4 bases from V and 5 bases from J, the junction contained 6 bases not matched to a gene. Germline CDR1 and CDR2: DFQATT and SNEGSKA (reference sequence).

This clonotype was seen ten or more times. The chain recombines TRBV7-2 with TRBJ2-7, with TRBD2 matching over 10 bases. The CDR3 sequence is 15 residues long. Germline loops: CDR1 SGHTA, CDR2 FQGNSA. The V gene end was trimmed by 2 bases and the J gene end by 2 bases; junction bases not matched to a gene: 3. In DNA form, the CDR3 reads TGTGCCAGCAGCTTACCCCTAGCGGGGGCCTACGAGCAGTACTTC. Its translation: CASSLPLAGAYEQYF.

The chain combines TRBV4-1 with TRBJ2-3, with D hard to call. Trimming shortened V by 1 base and J by 7 bases, and 6 bases separated the two germline ends. This CDR3 has 12 residues. Germline CDR1 is MGHRA and CDR2 is YSYEKL. CDR3 coding DNA: TGCGCCAGCAGCCAAGCTTTTAATACGCAGTATTTT. It is translated as CASSQAFNTQYF.

This clonotype turned up a few times. The chain carries TRBV20-1 and TRBJ2-7; weak D call: TRBD2 (5 bases). Germline values: CDR1 DFQATT, CDR2 SNEGSKA (reference sequence). The ends were cut back, 6 bases at V and 0 bases at J, with 15 bases in the middle. This CDR3 contains 14 residues. The CDR3 spells CSAKEGGSSYEQYF. CDR3 nucleotide sequence: TGCAGTGCCAAGGAAGGTGGGAGCTCCTACGAGCAGTACTTC.

This clonotype was recorded at least ten times. The V call is TRBV6-6, the J call TRBJ1-1, with unresolved D. The germline CDR1 and CDR2 sequences are MNHNY and SVGAGI (reference sequence). The CDR3 contains 15 residues. The V end lost 6 bases, the J end lost 1 base, and 15 bases lay between the germline ends. CDR3: CASSTPSEQNTEAFF. DNA of the CDR3: TGTGCCAGCAGCACCCCAAGTGAGCAGAACACTGAAGCTTTCTTT.